Listed here are 19 T cell receptor beta chains from one sample, sequenced in a study of monozygotic twins with inflammatory bowel disease. TCRdb derives one entry per CDR3 protein from the 5' RACE reads, leaving out DNA. Its listing shows around 380,000 distinct CDR3 sequences. Sequenced material: blood. These receptors were obtained from a human donor with ulcerative colitis or Crohn's disease, or a healthy co-twin of an affected twin (not recorded which).

The chain links TRBV7-9 to TRBJ1-1; TCRdb's D call of TRBD1 is untestable without DNA. CDR3 size: 16 residues. From germline, CDR1 is SEHNR and CDR2 FQNEAQ (reference sequence). CDR3 residues: CASSPGGGRANTEAFF.

The rearrangement links TRBV7-2 to TRBJ2-1; TCRdb gives TRBD1 as the D gene, but with no DNA this cannot be confirmed. The CDR3 contains 16 residues. The germline CDR1 and CDR2 sequences are SGHTA and FQGNSA. CDR3 region: CASSPGEPPVSNEQFF.

V gene TRBV19 combines with J gene TRBJ1-5. The CDR3 spans 15 residues. CDR1 is LNHDA, CDR2 SQIVND, per germline (reference sequence). The CDR3 here is CASRQDFRGGQPQHF.

The chain links TRBV28 to TRBJ1-1; TCRdb outputs TRBD1, but without DNA this stays unchecked. This CDR3 is 13 amino acids long. The germline CDR1 and CDR2 sequences are MDHEN and SYDVKM. CDR3 sequence reads: CASSFHRGRTAFF. Drawing the rest from reference TRBV28 and TRBJ1-1, the complete variable domain is DVKVTQSSRYLVKRTGEKVFLECVQDMDHENMFWYRQDPGLGLRLIYFSYDVKMKEKGDIPEGYSVSREKKERFSLILESASTNQTSMYLCASSFHRGRTAFFGQGTRLTVV.

This chain connects TRBV4-3 to TRBJ2-1. CDR1 is LGHNA and CDR2 is YSLEER in the germline V gene. The CDR3 runs to 15 residues. Here the CDR3 reads CASSQDPGSSYEQFF.

The chain is built from TRBV20-1 and TRBJ2-1; with no DNA, the TCRdb D assignment of TRBD1 cannot be verified. Germline assignment: CDR1 DFQATT and CDR2 SNEGSKA (reference sequence). The CDR3 is made up of 15 amino acids. The CDR3 sequence: CSARGRGLSYNEQFF.

The chain has TRBV2 and TRBJ2-5; TCRdb reports TRBD1, a call that lacks DNA to check it against. Germline-derived CDR1 and CDR2 are SNHLY and FYNNEI. This CDR3 contains 15 residues. CDR3 in amino acids: CATNKQLTVSETQYF.

The chain uses TRBV7-2 and TRBJ2-2; TCRdb designates TRBD2, a call that cannot be tested without DNA. The V gene's germline CDR1 is SGHTA and CDR2 FQGNSA. The CDR3 runs to 14 residues. This CDR3 reads CASTGRESPGELFF.

The genes are TRBV5-1 and TRBJ1-1; TCRdb proposes TRBD1, but this gene call is untestable without DNA. This CDR3 spans 15 amino acids. CDR1 and CDR2 (germline): SGHRS, YFSETQ. The CDR3 is CASSAGQGITPEAFF.

The rearrangement uses TRBV7-9 and TRBJ1-6. The germline CDR1 and CDR2 sequences are SEHNR and FQNEAQ (reference sequence). The CDR3 extends over 14 amino acids. CDR3 region: CASSPYTGPSPLHF.

The chain employs TRBV20-1 and TRBJ2-3; TCRdb selects TRBD1, and the lack of DNA leaves this call unchecked. The CDR3 sequence is 12 residues long. The germline CDR1 and CDR2 sequences are DFQATT and SNEGSKA (reference sequence). This CDR3 reads CSAKGGPDTQYF.

This rearrangement joins TRBV2 to TRBJ1-6; lacking DNA, the TRBD1 call made by TCRdb goes unchecked. Germline V gene lookup returns CDR1 SNHLY and CDR2 FYNNEI. The CDR3 sequence is 12 residues long. Here the CDR3 reads CASWTGNPPLHF.

The rearrangement joins TRBV11-2 to TRBJ2-5; as DNA is missing, the TRBD1 call by TCRdb cannot be tested. Germline lookup yields CDR1 SGHAT and CDR2 FQNNGV. CDR3 length: 16 amino acids. The CDR3 loop reads CASSLVSGFFWETQYF.

The rearrangement uses TRBV5-1 and TRBJ2-1; TCRdb's D gene call, TRBD1, goes unchecked for lack of DNA. The V gene's germline CDR1 is SGHRS and CDR2 YFSETQ. CDR3 length: 15 residues. The CDR3: CASSLLASGGDEQFF. The full variable domain, its missing parts supplied by reference TRBV5-1 and TRBJ2-1, is KAGVTQTPRYLIKTRGQQVTLSCSPISGHRSVSWYQQTPGQGLQFLFEYFSETQRNKGNFPGRFSGRQFSNSRSEMNVSTLELGDSALYLCASSLLASGGDEQFFGPGTRLTVL.

The chain is built from TRBV10-3 and TRBJ1-1. Germline CDR1 ENHRY, CDR2 SYGVKD. This CDR3 comprises 15 residues. CDR3 sequence: CAISESTRSNTEAFF.

This sequence joins TRBV12-3 or TRBV12-4 and TRBJ2-1; the TRBD1 assignment by TCRdb is unverifiable without DNA. This CDR3 is built from 17 residues. CDR3 protein: CASSFLGRASSYNEQFF.

CDR3 amino acids: CASSAILVSDTQYF. The gene calls are TRBV9 and TRBJ2-3. CDR3 length: 14 amino acids. Germline V lookup: CDR1 SGDLS, CDR2 YYNGEE.

The chain combines TRBV7-2 with TRBJ1-6; TCRdb's assignment of TRBD1 cannot be checked, as there is no DNA. Germline CDR1 reads SGHTA; CDR2 reads FQGNSA. The CDR3 spans 16 residues. CDR3 loop: CASSLDPGTTDSPLHF.

The chain recombines TRBV27 with TRBJ1-6; as DNA is missing, the TRBD1 call by TCRdb cannot be tested. The CDR3 extends over 15 amino acids. CDR1 and CDR2 (germline): MNHEY, SMNVEV (reference sequence). The CDR3 sequence is CASSLLGTAPSPLHF.